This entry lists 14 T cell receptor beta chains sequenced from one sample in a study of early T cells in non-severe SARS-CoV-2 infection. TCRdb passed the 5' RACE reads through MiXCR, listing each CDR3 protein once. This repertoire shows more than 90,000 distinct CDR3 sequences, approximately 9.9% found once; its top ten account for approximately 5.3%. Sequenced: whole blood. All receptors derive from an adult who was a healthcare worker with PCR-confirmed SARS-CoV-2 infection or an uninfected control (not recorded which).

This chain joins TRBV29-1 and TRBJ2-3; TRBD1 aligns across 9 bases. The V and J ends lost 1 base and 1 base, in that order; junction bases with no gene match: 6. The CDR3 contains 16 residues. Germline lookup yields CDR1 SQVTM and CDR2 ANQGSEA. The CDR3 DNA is TGCAGCGTTGAAGGAAACAGGGGGCTGGGCACAGATACGCAGTATTTT. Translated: CSVEGNRGLGTDTQYF.

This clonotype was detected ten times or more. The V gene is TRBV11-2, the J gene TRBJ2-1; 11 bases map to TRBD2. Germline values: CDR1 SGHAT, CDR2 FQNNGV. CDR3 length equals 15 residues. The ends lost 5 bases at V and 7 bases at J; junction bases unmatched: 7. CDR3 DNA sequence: TGTGCCAGCAGCCTACTAGCGGGAGAAGAAAATGAGCAGTTCTTC. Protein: CASSLLAGEENEQFF.

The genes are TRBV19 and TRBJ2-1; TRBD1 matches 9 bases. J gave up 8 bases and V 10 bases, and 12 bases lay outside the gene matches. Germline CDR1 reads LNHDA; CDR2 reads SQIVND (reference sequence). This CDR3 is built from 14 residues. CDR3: CATSTGTGNHEQFF. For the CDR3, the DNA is TGTGCCACCTCAACCGGGACAGGGAACCATGAGCAGTTCTTC.

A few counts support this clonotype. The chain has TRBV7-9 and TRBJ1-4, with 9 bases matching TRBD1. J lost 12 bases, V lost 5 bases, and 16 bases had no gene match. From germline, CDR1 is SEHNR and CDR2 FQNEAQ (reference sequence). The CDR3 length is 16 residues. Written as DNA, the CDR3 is TGTGCCAGCAGCACGCTACAGGGGGCGGGCCTGATTGAACTGTTTTTT. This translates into CASSTLQGAGLIELFF. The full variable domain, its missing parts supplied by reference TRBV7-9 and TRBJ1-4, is DTGVSQNPRHKITKRGQNVTFRCDPISEHNRLYWYRQTLGQGPEFLTYFQNEAQLEKSRLLSDRFSAERPKGSFSTLEIQRTEQGDSAMYLCASSTLQGAGLIELFFGSGTQLSVL.

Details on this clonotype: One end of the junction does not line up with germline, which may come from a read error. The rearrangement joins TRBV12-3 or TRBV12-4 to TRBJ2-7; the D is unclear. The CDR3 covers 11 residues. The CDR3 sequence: CASSLYGAAKF. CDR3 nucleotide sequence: TGTGCCAGCAGTTTATATGGCGCAGCCAAGTTC.

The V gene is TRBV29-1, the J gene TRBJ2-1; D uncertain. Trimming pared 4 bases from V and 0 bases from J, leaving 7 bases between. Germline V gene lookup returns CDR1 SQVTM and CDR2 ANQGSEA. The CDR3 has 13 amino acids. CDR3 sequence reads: CSVATYSYNEQFF. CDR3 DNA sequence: TGCAGCGTTGCAACCTACTCCTACAATGAGCAGTTCTTC.

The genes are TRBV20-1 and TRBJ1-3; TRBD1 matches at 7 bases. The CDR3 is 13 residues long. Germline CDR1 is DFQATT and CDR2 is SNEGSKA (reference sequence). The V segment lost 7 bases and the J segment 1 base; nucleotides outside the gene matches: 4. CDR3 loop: CSVLDRSGNTIYF. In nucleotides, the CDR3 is TGCAGTGTTCTGGACAGGTCTGGAAACACCATATATTTT.

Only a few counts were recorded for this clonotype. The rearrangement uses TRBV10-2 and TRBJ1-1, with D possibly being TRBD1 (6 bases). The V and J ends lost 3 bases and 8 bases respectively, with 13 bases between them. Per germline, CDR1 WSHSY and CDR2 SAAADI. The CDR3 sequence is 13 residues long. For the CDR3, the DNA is TGCGCCAGCAGTGAACAGAGGGGGTTAGAAGCTTTCTTT. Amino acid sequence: CASSEQRGLEAFF.

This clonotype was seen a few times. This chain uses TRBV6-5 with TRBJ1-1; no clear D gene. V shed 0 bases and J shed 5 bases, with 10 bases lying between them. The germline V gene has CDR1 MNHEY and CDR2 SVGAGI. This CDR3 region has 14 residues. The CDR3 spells CASSYSFRETEAFF. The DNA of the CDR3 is TGTGCCAGCAGTTACTCTTTTCGTGAAACTGAAGCTTTCTTT.

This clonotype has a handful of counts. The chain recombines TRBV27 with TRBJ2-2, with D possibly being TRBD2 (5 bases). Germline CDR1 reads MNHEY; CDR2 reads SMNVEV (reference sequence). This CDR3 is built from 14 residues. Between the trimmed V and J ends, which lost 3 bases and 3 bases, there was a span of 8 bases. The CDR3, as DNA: TGTGCCAGCAGTTTTGGACTTGACACCGGGGAGCTGTTTTTT. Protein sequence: CASSFGLDTGELFF.

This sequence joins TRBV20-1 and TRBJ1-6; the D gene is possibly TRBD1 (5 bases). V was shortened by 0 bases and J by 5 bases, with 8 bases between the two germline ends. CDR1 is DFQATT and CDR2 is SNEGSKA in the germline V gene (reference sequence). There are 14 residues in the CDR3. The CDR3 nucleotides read TGCAGTGCTAGAGAGGGGGGGAATAATTCACCCCTCCACTTT. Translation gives CSAREGGNNSPLHF.

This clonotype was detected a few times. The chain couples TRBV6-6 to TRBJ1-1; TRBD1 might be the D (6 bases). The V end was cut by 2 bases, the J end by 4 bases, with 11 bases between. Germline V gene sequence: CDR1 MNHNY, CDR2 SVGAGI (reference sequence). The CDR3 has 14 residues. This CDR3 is CASSYDQGSTEAFF. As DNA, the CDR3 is TGTGCCAGCAGTTACGATCAGGGGAGCACTGAAGCTTTCTTT.

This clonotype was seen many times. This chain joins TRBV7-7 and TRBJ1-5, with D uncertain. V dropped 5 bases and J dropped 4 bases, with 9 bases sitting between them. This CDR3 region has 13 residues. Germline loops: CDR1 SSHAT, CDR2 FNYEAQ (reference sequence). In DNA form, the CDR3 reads TGTGCCAGCAGCGTAGACACTAATCAGCCCCAGCATTTT. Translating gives CASSVDTNQPQHF.

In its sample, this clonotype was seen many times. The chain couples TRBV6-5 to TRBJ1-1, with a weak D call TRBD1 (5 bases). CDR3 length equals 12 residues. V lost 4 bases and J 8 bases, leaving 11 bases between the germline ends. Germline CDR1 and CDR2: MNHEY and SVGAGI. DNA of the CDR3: TGTGCCAGCAGTTGGGGGGGGACCGAAGCTTTCTTT. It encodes CASSWGGTEAFF.